The rows below give T cell receptor beta chains drawn from one sample of a study of radiation and T cells in renal cell carcinoma. Assay used: immunoSEQ multiplex PCR; TCRdb lists only in-frame clones, some missing. The data hold tens of thousands of clones, with approximately 83% observed a single time. The sequencing here drew on blood, taken from a patient whose treatment included radiotherapy and nephrectomy. These receptors were taken from a woman in her fifties or sixties with renal cell carcinoma. Both conserved end residues are part of each CDR3. A D gene is named only where the DNA matches it firmly. Size is omitted from some rows. Given values are once, few, many or a class for expanded clones.

v_gene: TRBV6-6
j_gene: TRBJ1-5
d_gene: NA
abundance: NA
CDR3nt: TGTGCCAGCAGAACAGGAGACTATAGCAATCAGCCCCAGCATTTT
CDR3aa: CASRTGDYSNQPQHF

v_gene: TRBV19
j_gene: TRBJ2-1
d_gene: NA
abundance: NA
CDR3nt: TGTGCCAGTAGTGAATGGGGTAGCGGTATTGACAATGAGCAGTTCTTC
CDR3aa: CASSEWGSGIDNEQFF

v_gene: TRBV19
j_gene: TRBJ2-4
d_gene: TRBD1
abundance: NA
CDR3nt: TGTGCCAGTAGTATGGGCACAGGGGTCGGCCGAAACATTCAGTACTTC
CDR3aa: CASSMGTGVGRNIQYF

v_gene: TRBV7-2
j_gene: TRBJ2-7
d_gene: NA
abundance: NA
CDR3nt: TGTGCCAGCAGCTTAATCGGTAACGAGCAGTACTTC
CDR3aa: CASSLIGNEQYF

v_gene: TRBV7-2
j_gene: TRBJ2-1
d_gene: TRBD2
abundance: NA
CDR3nt: TGTGCCAGCAGCTTAGTGGGGACTAGGGGCAGATCGGAGCAGTTCTTC
CDR3aa: CASSLVGTRGRSEQFF

v_gene: TRBV19
j_gene: TRBJ1-2
d_gene: NA
abundance: NA
CDR3nt: TGTGCCAGTAGTTGGGACGGTGGACGGCGACGGGGTGGCTACACCTTC
CDR3aa: CASSWDGGRRRGGYTF

v_gene: TRBV6-1
j_gene: TRBJ2-1
d_gene: TRBD1
abundance: NA
CDR3nt: TGTGCCAGCAGTGGGTTGGACAGGAACAATGAGCAGTTCTTC
CDR3aa: CASSGLDRNNEQFF

v_gene: TRBV5-4
j_gene: TRBJ2-7
d_gene: NA
abundance: NA
CDR3nt: TGTGCCAGCAGCTTGGATCCCCCTTCCTACGAGCAGTACTTC
CDR3aa: CASSLDPPSYEQYF

v_gene: TRBV5-6
j_gene: TRBJ1-1
d_gene: NA
abundance: few
CDR3nt: TGTGCCAGCAGCTTCATGGCTGAAGCTTTCTTT
CDR3aa: CASSFMAEAFF

v_gene: TRBV11-2
j_gene: TRBJ2-1
d_gene: TRBD2
abundance: NA
CDR3nt: TGTGCCAGCCGTGACCCCCTAGCGGGAGGGCGAAATGAGCAGTTCTTC
CDR3aa: CASRDPLAGGRNEQFF

v_gene: TRBV5-1
j_gene: TRBJ2-2
d_gene: NA
abundance: NA
CDR3nt: TGCGCCAGCAGCTTGGGGGGTGAGGCCGGGGAGCTGTTTTTT
CDR3aa: CASSLGGEAGELFF

v_gene: TRBV5-1
j_gene: TRBJ2-7
d_gene: TRBD2
abundance: NA
CDR3nt: TGCGCCAGCAGCTTAGGGGAACTAGCGGCCTACGAGCAGTACTTC
CDR3aa: CASSLGELAAYEQYF

v_gene: TRBV5-6
j_gene: TRBJ2-1
d_gene: TRBD1
abundance: NA
CDR3nt: TGTGCCAGCAGCTTCGGGGGACAGGGCTACAATGAGCAGTTCTTC
CDR3aa: CASSFGGQGYNEQFF

v_gene: TRBV5-4
j_gene: TRBJ2-7
d_gene: NA
abundance: NA
CDR3nt: TGTGCCAGCAGCCGGGACCAGGCGAGCTCCTACGAGCAGTACTTC
CDR3aa: CASSRDQASSYEQYF

v_gene: TRBV7-2
j_gene: TRBJ1-4
d_gene: NA
abundance: NA
CDR3nt: TGTGCCAGCAGCCTAGGGACAATTGGGGGCACTAATGAAAAACTGTTTTTT
CDR3aa: CASSLGTIGGTNEKLFF

v_gene: TRBV7-6
j_gene: TRBJ2-2
d_gene: NA
abundance: NA
CDR3nt: TGTGCCAGCAGCATCGCCGGGATCTCGAACACCGGGGAGCTGTTTTTT
CDR3aa: CASSIAGISNTGELFF

v_gene: TRBV19
j_gene: TRBJ2-5
d_gene: TRBD2
abundance: once
CDR3nt: TGTGCCAGTAGTCTTGGGACTAGCGGGGGGGCCCAGTACTTC
CDR3aa: CASSLGTSGGAQYF

v_gene: TRBV4-3
j_gene: TRBJ1-4
d_gene: NA
abundance: NA
CDR3nt: TGCGCCAGCAGCCCTGCCTTAGGGGAGGATGAAAAACTGTTTTTT
CDR3aa: CASSPALGEDEKLFF

v_gene: TRBV29-1
j_gene: TRBJ2-7
d_gene: NA
abundance: NA
CDR3nt: TGCAGCGTTGCTATGATACAGGGCCACGAGCAGCACTTC
CDR3aa: CSVAMIQGHEQHF

v_gene: TRBV5-4
j_gene: TRBJ2-1
d_gene: TRBD1
abundance: NA
CDR3nt: TGTGCCAGCAGCCTGGACAGGTCGGGTGAGCAGTTCTTC
CDR3aa: CASSLDRSGEQFF

v_gene: TRBV5-4
j_gene: TRBJ2-7
d_gene: NA
abundance: NA
CDR3nt: TGTGCCAGCAGCCCCCCTTCTTCGTCCGGCTACGAGCAGTACTTC
CDR3aa: CASSPPSSSGYEQYF

v_gene: TRBV19
j_gene: TRBJ2-3
d_gene: TRBD2
abundance: NA
CDR3nt: TGTGCCAGTAGTCCCACCGGGACTAGCGGGGGGGCCTCTTGGACAGATACGCAGTATTTT
CDR3aa: CASSPTGTSGGASWTDTQYF

v_gene: TRBV10-3
j_gene: TRBJ2-1
d_gene: TRBD2
abundance: NA
CDR3nt: TGTGCCATATCGGCTAGCGGGTACAATGAGCAGTTCTTC
CDR3aa: CAISASGYNEQFF

v_gene: TRBV5-4
j_gene: TRBJ2-2
d_gene: TRBD2
abundance: NA
CDR3nt: TGTGCCAGCAGCTTGTCGTTTACTAGCGGGAGCGGGGAGCTGTTTTTT
CDR3aa: CASSLSFTSGSGELFF

v_gene: TRBV6-5
j_gene: TRBJ1-1
d_gene: NA
abundance: NA
CDR3nt: TGTGCCAGCAGCCTCGGGGCGGGGACTGAAGCTTTCTTT
CDR3aa: CASSLGAGTEAFF

v_gene: TRBV18
j_gene: TRBJ1-1
d_gene: TRBD1
abundance: NA
CDR3nt: TGTGCCAGCTCCAAACAGGGGGAAGTGAGTGCTGAAGCTTTCTTT
CDR3aa: CASSKQGEVSAEAFF

v_gene: TRBV7-9
j_gene: TRBJ1-1
d_gene: NA
abundance: NA
CDR3nt: TGTGCCAGCAGCTTAGGCAGGATCAACACTGAAGCTTTCTTT
CDR3aa: CASSLGRINTEAFF

v_gene: TRBV5-1
j_gene: TRBJ1-1
d_gene: TRBD1
abundance: NA
CDR3nt: TGCGCCAGCAGCTTGGCCGGGACAGGGGGAGGAGAAGCTTTCTTT
CDR3aa: CASSLAGTGGGEAFF

v_gene: TRBV7-3
j_gene: TRBJ1-2
d_gene: TRBD1
abundance: NA
CDR3nt: TGTGCCAGCAGCCCGGGGGACAGGGCCCGGAGTGGCTACACCTTC
CDR3aa: CASSPGDRARSGYTF

v_gene: TRBV6-5
j_gene: TRBJ1-1
d_gene: NA
abundance: NA
CDR3nt: TGTGCCAGCAGTTACAATCCGCGGACGCTGAACACTGAAGCTTTCTTT
CDR3aa: CASSYNPRTLNTEAFF

v_gene: TRBV7-8
j_gene: TRBJ1-1
d_gene: NA
abundance: NA
CDR3nt: TGTGCCAGCAGCTACACGGCGGTGAACACTGAAGCTTTCTTT
CDR3aa: CASSYTAVNTEAFF

v_gene: TRBV1
j_gene: TRBJ2-1
d_gene: NA
abundance: NA
CDR3nt: TGCACTACCTATACGGGACTAGCGTACGAGCAGTTCTTC
CDR3aa: CTTYTGLAYEQFF

v_gene: TRBV5-4
j_gene: TRBJ2-7
d_gene: TRBD1
abundance: NA
CDR3nt: TGTGCCAGCAGCCCGGGACAGTCCTACGAGCAGTACTTC
CDR3aa: CASSPGQSYEQYF

v_gene: TRBV5-4
j_gene: TRBJ1-3
d_gene: NA
abundance: few
CDR3nt: TGTGCCAGCAGCTTAGGGGGATTCTCTGGAAACACCATATATTTT
CDR3aa: CASSLGGFSGNTIYF

v_gene: TRBV7-6
j_gene: TRBJ1-1
d_gene: TRBD1
abundance: NA
CDR3nt: TGTGCCAGCAGCTCCGGACAGGGGCTAATCGGGACTGAAGCTTTCTTT
CDR3aa: CASSSGQGLIGTEAFF

v_gene: TRBV11-2
j_gene: TRBJ2-1
d_gene: TRBD2
abundance: NA
CDR3nt: TGTGCCAGCACCTTAGGACTAGCGGGAGTACTGAGGAATGAGCAGTTCTTC
CDR3aa: CASTLGLAGVLRNEQFF

v_gene: TRBV6-5
j_gene: TRBJ2-4
d_gene: NA
abundance: NA
CDR3nt: TGTGCCAGCAGTAAGTCGGGACATCGCGTTCAGTACTTC
CDR3aa: CASSKSGHRVQYF

v_gene: TRBV4-3
j_gene: TRBJ2-7
d_gene: NA
abundance: NA
CDR3nt: TGCGCCAGCAGCCAAGTTTCAGGGTCCTACGAGCAGTACTTC
CDR3aa: CASSQVSGSYEQYF

v_gene: TRBV4-1
j_gene: TRBJ1-1
d_gene: NA
abundance: NA
CDR3nt: TGCGCCAGCAGCCACAAGTATGTCTCCGGCAGGGGATCCGTGGACACTGAAGCTTTCTTT
CDR3aa: CASSHKYVSGRGSVDTEAFF

v_gene: TRBV28
j_gene: TRBJ1-2
d_gene: TRBD1
abundance: NA
CDR3nt: TGTGCCAGCAGTTTGCCCGACAGGGGGCTCGGCTACACCTTC
CDR3aa: CASSLPDRGLGYTF

v_gene: TRBV9
j_gene: TRBJ1-1
d_gene: TRBD1
abundance: few
CDR3nt: TGTGCCAGCAGCCCGCGACAGGGGATGGAAGCTTTCTTT
CDR3aa: CASSPRQGMEAFF

v_gene: TRBV7-6
j_gene: TRBJ1-5
d_gene: NA
abundance: NA
CDR3nt: TGTGCCAGCAGCTTAGTCACAGGGTACAATCAGCCCCAGCATTTT
CDR3aa: CASSLVTGYNQPQHF

v_gene: TRBV6-6
j_gene: TRBJ2-2
d_gene: NA
abundance: NA
CDR3nt: TGTGCCAGCAGTTACTCCGAAAACACCGGGGAGCTGTTTTTT
CDR3aa: CASSYSENTGELFF

v_gene: TRBV7-2
j_gene: TRBJ2-1
d_gene: NA
abundance: NA
CDR3nt: TGTGCCAGCAGCTTAGGAGGGGGGAATGAGCAGTTCTTC
CDR3aa: CASSLGGGNEQFF